The entry below describes one T cell receptor beta chain. The sample is drawn from a study of blood T cell repertoires in COVID-19. The protocol was immunoSEQ multiplex PCR, while the TCRdb copy is restricted to in-frame clones and leaves out a portion. The table includes 300,000 to 400,000 clones, roughly 85% detected once. This sequence originates from a human donor in a cohort sampled during active COVID-19. Sequencing was carried out using peripheral blood.

This CDR3 is CATSRPGPGANVLTF. CDR3 coding DNA: TGTGCCACCAGCAGACCAGGGCCTGGGGCCAACGTCCTGACTTTC. The chain carries TRBV15 and TRBJ2-6; the D gene is possibly TRBD1 (5 bases). The germline V gene has CDR1 LNHNV and CDR2 YYDKDF (reference sequence). Trimming removed 2 bases from V and 2 bases from J, with 7 bases in between. CDR3 length: 15 residues.